This passage covers 29 T cell receptor beta chains from one sample sequenced in a study of graft-versus-host responses after intestinal transplantation. Some clones are missing from TCRdb's copy, which holds only in-frame ones; the method was immunoSEQ multiplex PCR. The sample includes roughly 120,000 clones, about 92% of them seen just once. These TCRs are of unknown antigen specificity. This material consisted of unstimulated CD8+ T cells sorted from spleen or lymph node cells, taken before transplant. Receptors were obtained from a human donor who was the organ donor for an intestinal transplant.

The chain uses TRBV5-1 and TRBJ1-1; TRBD1 matches 9 bases. The germline V gene encodes CDR1 SGHRS and CDR2 YFSETQ. V shed 2 bases and J 5 bases; nucleotides not matched to a gene: 13. CDR3 size: 17 residues. In DNA, the CDR3 is TGCGCCAGCAGCTTAAAAACGCGACAGGGGGTGCAGACTGAAGCTTTCTTT. Translation: CASSLKTRQGVQTEAFF.

The genes are TRBV2 and TRBJ2-1; 7 bases map to TRBD2. Losses at the gene ends were 3 bases for V and 9 bases for J; bases not matched to a gene: 8. Germline assignment: CDR1 SNHLY and CDR2 FYNNEI. The CDR3 consists of 14 residues. CDR3 sequence: CASSDPGEGAEQFF. The CDR3 DNA reads as TGTGCCAGCAGTGACCCGGGGGAGGGCGCTGAGCAGTTCTTC.

The V call is TRBV28, the J call TRBJ1-2, with D perhaps matching TRBD1 (6 bases). Trimming took off 0 bases at V and 3 bases at J, with 8 bases between the two ends. In germline, CDR1 is MDHEN, CDR2 SYDVKM. The CDR3 runs 14 residues. The DNA for the CDR3 is TGTGCCAGCAGTTTATGGGGGGCGGACTATGGCTACACCTTC. The encoded protein is CASSLWGADYGYTF.

CDR3 sequence reads: CASSVGGYTQYF. CDR3 DNA: TGTGCCAGCAGCGTGGGGGGATACACGCAGTATTTT. The gene calls are TRBV9 and TRBJ2-3, with a weak D call TRBD2 (6 bases). The CDR3 is 12 residues long. Deletions cut 2 bases from V and 9 bases from J, with 10 bases between. Germline assignment: CDR1 SGDLS and CDR2 YYNGEE.

The chain is built from TRBV15 and TRBJ1-4; D is perhaps TRBD1 (5 bases). The length of the CDR3 is 16 residues. With 1 base removed from V and 5 bases from J, the gap between germline ends came to 14 bases. Germline-derived CDR1 and CDR2 are LNHNV and YYDKDF (reference sequence). CDR3 amino acids: CATSRGRQLGNEKLFF. The CDR3 nucleotides read TGTGCCACCAGCAGAGGACGACAGCTCGGAAATGAAAAACTGTTTTTT.

The rearrangement uses TRBV10-2 and TRBJ2-7; 15 bases are a match to TRBD2. The CDR3 is 19 amino acids. V shed 4 bases and J 3 bases; nucleotides not matched to a gene: 13. Germline V gives CDR1 WSHSY, CDR2 SAAADI. CDR3 nucleotides: TGCGCCAGCAGTGTTTCCGGGACTAGCGGGAGGCCAACGGGCTACGAGCAGTACTTC. Amino acids: CASSVSGTSGRPTGYEQYF.

The rearrangement uses TRBV4-1 and TRBJ2-7; TRBD2 matches 7 bases. Trimming took 1 base from V and 0 from J; bases not matched to a gene: 0. Germline lookup yields CDR1 MGHRA and CDR2 YSYEKL. The CDR3 loop spans 14 amino acids. The CDR3 sequence: CASSQGGSSYEQYF. CDR3 nucleotides: TGCGCCAGCAGCCAAGGCGGGAGCTCCTACGAGCAGTACTTC.

The CDR3 region has the DNA TGTGCCAGCAGCACTGGAGTGAGCTACGAGCAGTACTTC. This gives the protein CASSTGVSYEQYF. J is TRBJ2-7 and V is TRBV5-6; D is unresolved. This CDR3 is built from 13 residues. The V end lost 4 bases, the J end lost 3 bases, and 11 bases lay between the germline ends. The germline V gene has CDR1 SGHDT and CDR2 YYEEEE.

The chain recombines TRBV6-1 with TRBJ1-3; no clear D gene. The CDR3 has 14 residues. Germline values: CDR1 MNHNS, CDR2 SASEGT. Trimming stripped 3 bases from V and 3 bases from J, with 9 bases between. CDR3: CASSDLKGGNTIYF. DNA of the CDR3: TGTGCCAGCAGTGACCTAAAGGGTGGAAACACCATATATTTT.

The chain recombines TRBV4-1 with TRBJ2-3, with 8 bases identical to TRBD1. V shed 2 bases and J 0 bases; nucleotides not matched to a gene: 7. This CDR3 is 17 amino acids long. Germline CDR1 reads MGHRA; CDR2 reads YSYEKL. The CDR3 bases are TGCGCCAGCAGCCAACCCGGGACAGGATATAGCACAGATACGCAGTATTTT. Residues: CASSQPGTGYSTDTQYF.

The V call is TRBV28, the J call TRBJ1-6; the match to TRBD1 covers 8 bases. Germline CDR1 is MDHEN and CDR2 is SYDVKM. This CDR3 region has 14 residues. V shed 7 bases, J shed 7 bases, and the junction held 6 bases outside the gene matches. The CDR3 DNA is TGTGCCAGCACCCTGGACAGGGTAAATTCACCCCTCCACTTT. Translated, it gives CASTLDRVNSPLHF. Full variable domain (remainder filled in from reference TRBV28 and TRBJ1-6): DVKVTQSSRYLVKRTGEKVFLECVQDMDHENMFWYRQDPGLGLRLIYFSYDVKMKEKGDIPEGYSVSREKKERFSLILESASTNQTSMYLCASTLDRVNSPLHFGNGTRLTVT.

The rearrangement joins TRBV19 to TRBJ2-7, with D perhaps being TRBD1 or TRBD2 (5 bases each). The CDR3 covers 14 residues. Germline loops: CDR1 LNHDA, CDR2 SQIVND (reference sequence). V was shortened by 5 bases and J by 5 bases, with 16 bases between the two germline ends. The CDR3 region has the DNA TGTGCCAGTAGTCCCGGGACCGGACCCCACGAGCAGTACTTC. This sequence encodes CASSPGTGPHEQYF.

This sequence joins TRBV4-3 and TRBJ1-3, with D possibly being TRBD1 (6 bases). Germline CDR1 is LGHNA and CDR2 is YSLEER. CDR3 length equals 15 residues. V shed 1 base and J shed 0 bases, with 7 bases lying between them. The CDR3 loop reads CASSQGGGSGNTIYF. CDR3 bases: TGCGCCAGCAGCCAAGGAGGGGGCTCTGGAAACACCATATATTTT.

The CDR3 DNA is TGTGCCAGCAGCGTAGATCGGTGGACTAGCGGGAGGACGAGCTCCTACAATGAGCAGTTCTTC. Protein product: CASSVDRWTSGRTSSYNEQFF. The chain recombines TRBV9 with TRBJ2-1, with 14 bases aligning to TRBD2. The CDR3 is made up of 21 amino acids. Germline CDR1 SGDLS, CDR2 YYNGEE. V lost 0 bases to trimming and J lost 0 bases; unmatched junction nucleotides: 11.

This chain joins TRBV5-4 and TRBJ2-3; no definite D call. Trimming left V 2 bases short and J 6 bases short, with 10 bases between. This CDR3 has 13 residues. Germline CDR1 SGHNT, CDR2 YYREEE (reference sequence). The DNA of the CDR3 is TGTGCCAGCAGCTTTTGGGGTTCCGATACGCAGTATTTT. Translated: CASSFWGSDTQYF.

The chain employs TRBV11-1 and TRBJ2-3; 8 nucleotides align to TRBD2. The V segment lost 3 bases and the J segment 4 bases; nucleotides outside the gene matches: 9. CDR1 is SGHAT, CDR2 FQDESV, per germline (reference sequence). CDR3 length: 16 amino acids. CDR3 residues: CASSFRSGSWADTQYF. In nucleotides, the CDR3 is TGTGCCAGCAGCTTCCGAAGCGGGAGTTGGGCAGATACGCAGTATTTT.

The V call is TRBV4-2, the J call TRBJ1-2; D possibly corresponds to TRBD1 (5 bases). The length of the CDR3 is 20 residues. The germline V gene encodes CDR1 LGHNA and CDR2 YNFKEQ. V dropped 0 bases and J dropped 2 bases, with 25 bases sitting between them. CDR3 nucleotide sequence: TGTGCCAGCAGCCAAGAGTCAGGCTGGACCGGAATCGGGGGGAACTATGGCTACACCTTC. Its translation is CASSQESGWTGIGGNYGYTF.

The chain employs TRBV18 and TRBJ2-2; D could derive from TRBD1 or TRBD2 (5 bases each). CDR1 and CDR2 from the germline V gene are KGHSH and LQKENI. V lost 2 bases and J 2 bases, leaving 6 bases between the germline ends. The CDR3 consists of 14 residues. CDR3 coding DNA: TGTGCCAGCTCACCATGGGACAACACCGGGGAGCTGTTTTTT. It codes for CASSPWDNTGELFF.

The V call is TRBV7-6, the J call TRBJ1-1; 10 nucleotides line up with TRBD1. The V and J ends lost 4 bases and 5 bases, in that order; junction bases with no gene match: 4. CDR1 and CDR2 from the germline V gene are SGHVS and FNYEAQ. The CDR3 is 14 amino acids. CDR3 sequence: CASSSGTGVTEAFF. In DNA, the CDR3 is TGTGCCAGCAGCTCCGGGACAGGGGTAACTGAAGCTTTCTTT.

This chain uses TRBV6-4 with TRBJ1-2; D uncertain. The CDR3 covers 14 residues. Germline V gene data show CDR1 as MRHNA and CDR2 as SNTAGT. CDR3 amino acids: CVGDGRVSQDGYTF. The CDR3 DNA follows: TGTGTTGGGGATGGGAGGGTTTCTCAGGATGGCTACACCTTC.

The V call is TRBV19, the J call TRBJ1-5; 7 bases map to TRBD1. CDR1 is LNHDA and CDR2 is SQIVND in the germline V gene (reference sequence). The CDR3 has 17 amino acids. Germline trimming cut 2 bases from V and 3 bases from J; bases unmatched to any gene: 10. CDR3 in amino acids: CASSIQRQGPTNQPQHF. Written as DNA, the CDR3 is TGTGCCAGTAGTATACAAAGACAGGGACCTACCAATCAGCCCCAGCATTTT.

This sequence joins TRBV29-1 and TRBJ2-1, with 12 positions matching TRBD2. This CDR3 is built from 14 residues. CDR1 SQVTM and CDR2 ANQGSEA come from the germline V gene. Trimming cost V 7 bases and J 11 bases; bases outside gene matches: 12. For the CDR3, the DNA is TGCAGCGCCGTAGGACTAGCGGGATCGATTAAGCAGTTCTTC. This translates into CSAVGLAGSIKQFF.

The chain combines TRBV15 with TRBJ2-7; D uncertain. The length of the CDR3 is 14 residues. In germline, CDR1 is LNHNV, CDR2 YYDKDF (reference sequence). The V end lost 1 base, the J end lost 6 bases, and 13 bases lay between the germline ends. The CDR3 region is CATSRGLGISEQYF. The CDR3 DNA is TGTGCCACCAGCAGAGGGTTGGGTATATCCGAGCAGTACTTC.

V is TRBV11-2 and J is TRBJ2-5, with 11 bases identical to TRBD1. The germline CDR1 and CDR2 sequences are SGHAT and FQNNGV. V dropped 2 bases and J dropped 4; count of bases not matched to a gene: 9. The CDR3 length is 17 residues. The CDR3 coding sequence is TGTGCCAGCAGCTTAAATGCGGGGGACAGGGGGTTAGAGACCCAGTACTTC. As protein: CASSLNAGDRGLETQYF. The full variable domain, rest sourced from reference TRBV11-2 and TRBJ2-5, is EAGVAQSPRYKIIEKRQSVAFWCNPISGHATLYWYQQILGQGPKLLIQFQNNGVVDDSQLPKDRFSAERLKGVDSTLKIQPAKLEDSAVYLCASSLNAGDRGLETQYFGPGTRLLVL.

The chain joins TRBV5-1 to TRBJ2-4; 12 bases fit TRBD1. The ends lost 4 bases at V and 7 bases at J; junction bases unmatched: 6. The CDR3 runs to 15 residues. Per germline, CDR1 SGHRS and CDR2 YFSETQ. The CDR3 reads CASSPGQGAGNIQYF. The DNA for the CDR3 is TGCGCCAGCAGCCCGGGACAGGGGGCCGGGAACATTCAGTACTTC. Full variable domain (remainder filled in from reference TRBV5-1 and TRBJ2-4): KAGVTQTPRYLIKTRGQQVTLSCSPISGHRSVSWYQQTPGQGLQFLFEYFSETQRNKGNFPGRFSGRQFSNSRSEMNVSTLELGDSALYLCASSPGQGAGNIQYFGAGTRLSVL.

The chain carries TRBV11-2 and TRBJ1-2; 8 bases are a match to TRBD1. V was clipped by 5 bases and J by 6 bases; unmatched bases: 11. The CDR3 extends over 15 amino acids. Per the germline V gene, CDR1 is SGHAT and CDR2 is FQNNGV. The CDR3 nucleotides are TGTGCCAGCAGCCTCGGGACAGGCCAGGCAGATGGCTACACCTTC. As protein: CASSLGTGQADGYTF.

J is TRBJ2-7 and V is TRBV27; TRBD2 aligns across 14 bases. V lost 4 bases and J lost 3; bases outside the gene matches: 5. CDR1 is MNHEY and CDR2 is SMNVEV in the germline V gene (reference sequence). The CDR3 sequence is 16 residues long. CDR3 in DNA: TGTGCCAGCAGTTCCCAGGGACTAGCGGGAGACTACGAGCAGTACTTC. Encoded protein: CASSSQGLAGDYEQYF.

V and J are TRBV5-5 and TRBJ1-1; possibly TRBD1 for D (5 bases). V was shortened by 0 bases and J by 4 bases, with 10 bases between the two germline ends. Germline V gene lookup returns CDR1 SGHKS and CDR2 YYEKEE (reference sequence). This CDR3 region has 14 residues. CDR3 nucleotides: TGTGCCAGCAGCTTGGGGGCGGGGGGCACTGAAGCTTTCTTT. Encoded protein: CASSLGAGGTEAFF.

The chain is built from TRBV6-5 and TRBJ2-7; D perhaps matches TRBD1 (6 bases). The CDR3 covers 12 residues. V shed 5 bases and J shed 3 bases, with 8 bases lying between them. CDR1 MNHEY and CDR2 SVGAGI come from the germline V gene. DNA of the CDR3: TGTGCCAGCAGTATGGACAGCTACGAGCAGTACTTC. Residues: CASSMDSYEQYF.